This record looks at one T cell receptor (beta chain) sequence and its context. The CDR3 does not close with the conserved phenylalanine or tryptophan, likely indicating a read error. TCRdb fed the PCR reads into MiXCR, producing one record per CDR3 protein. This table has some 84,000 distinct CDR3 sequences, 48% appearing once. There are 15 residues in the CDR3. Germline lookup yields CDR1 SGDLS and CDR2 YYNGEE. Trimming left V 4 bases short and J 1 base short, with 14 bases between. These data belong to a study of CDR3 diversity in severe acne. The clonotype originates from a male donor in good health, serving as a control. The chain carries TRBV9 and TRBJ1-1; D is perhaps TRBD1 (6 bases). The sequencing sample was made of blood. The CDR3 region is CASSQISGANTEAFL. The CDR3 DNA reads TGTGCCAGCAGCCAAATTTCAGGGGCGAACACTGAAGCTTTCCTT.